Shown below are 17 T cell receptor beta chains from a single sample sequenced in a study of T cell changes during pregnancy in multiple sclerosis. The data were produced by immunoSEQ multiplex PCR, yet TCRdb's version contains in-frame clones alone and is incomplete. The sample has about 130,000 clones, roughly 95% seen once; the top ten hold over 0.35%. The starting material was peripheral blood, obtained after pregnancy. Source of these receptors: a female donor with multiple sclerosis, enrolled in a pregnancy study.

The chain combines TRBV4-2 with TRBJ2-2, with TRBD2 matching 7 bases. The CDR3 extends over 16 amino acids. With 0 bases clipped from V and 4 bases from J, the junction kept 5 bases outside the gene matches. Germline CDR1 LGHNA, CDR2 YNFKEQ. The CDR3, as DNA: TGTGCCAGCAGCCAAGAGCCAGCGGGAACCACCGGGGAGCTGTTTTTT. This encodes CASSQEPAGTTGELFF.

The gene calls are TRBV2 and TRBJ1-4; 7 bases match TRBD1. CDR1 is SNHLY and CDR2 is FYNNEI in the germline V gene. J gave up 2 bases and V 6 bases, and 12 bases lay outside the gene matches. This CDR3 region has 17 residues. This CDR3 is CASRTDRVVRTNEKLFF. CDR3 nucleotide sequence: TGTGCCAGCAGGACTGACAGGGTAGTACGGACTAATGAAAAACTGTTTTTT.

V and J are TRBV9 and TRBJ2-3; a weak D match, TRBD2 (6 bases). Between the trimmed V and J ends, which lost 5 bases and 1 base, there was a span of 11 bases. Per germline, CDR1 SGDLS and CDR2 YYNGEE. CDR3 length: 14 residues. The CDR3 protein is CASSPGGGTDTQYF. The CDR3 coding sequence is TGTGCCAGCAGTCCGGGCGGGGGCACAGATACGCAGTATTTT.

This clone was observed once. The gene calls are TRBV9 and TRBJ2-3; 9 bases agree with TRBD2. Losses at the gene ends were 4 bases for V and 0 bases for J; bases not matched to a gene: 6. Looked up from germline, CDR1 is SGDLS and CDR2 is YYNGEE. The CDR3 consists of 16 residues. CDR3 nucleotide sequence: TGTGCCAGCAGCCTTTCTAGCGGGACAAGCACAGATACGCAGTATTTT. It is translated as CASSLSSGTSTDTQYF.

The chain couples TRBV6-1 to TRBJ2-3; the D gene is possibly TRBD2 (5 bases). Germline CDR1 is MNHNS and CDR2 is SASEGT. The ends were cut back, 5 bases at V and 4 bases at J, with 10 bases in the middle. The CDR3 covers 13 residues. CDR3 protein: CASSFGGADTQYF. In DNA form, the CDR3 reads TGTGCCAGCAGTTTCGGAGGAGCAGATACGCAGTATTTT.

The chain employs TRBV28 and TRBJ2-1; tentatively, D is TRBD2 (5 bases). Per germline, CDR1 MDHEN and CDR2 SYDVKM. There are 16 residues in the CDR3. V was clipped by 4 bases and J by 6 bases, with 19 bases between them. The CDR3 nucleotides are TGTGCCAGCAGTTCCCATGCAGTGGCGGGTTCCAATGAGCAGTTCTTC. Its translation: CASSSHAVAGSNEQFF.

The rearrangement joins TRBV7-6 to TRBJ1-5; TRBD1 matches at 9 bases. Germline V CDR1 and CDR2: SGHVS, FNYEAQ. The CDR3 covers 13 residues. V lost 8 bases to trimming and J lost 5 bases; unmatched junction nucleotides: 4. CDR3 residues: CASSRTGDQPQHF. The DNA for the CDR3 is TGTGCCAGCTCTCGGACAGGGGATCAGCCCCAGCATTTT.

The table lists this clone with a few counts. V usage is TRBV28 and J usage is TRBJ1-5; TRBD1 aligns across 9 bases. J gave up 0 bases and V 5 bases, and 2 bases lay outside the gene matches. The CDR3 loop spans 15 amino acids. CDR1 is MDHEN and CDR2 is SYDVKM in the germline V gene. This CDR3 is CASSRQGVSNQPQHF. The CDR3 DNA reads TGTGCCAGCAGTCGACAGGGGGTTAGCAATCAGCCCCAGCATTTT.

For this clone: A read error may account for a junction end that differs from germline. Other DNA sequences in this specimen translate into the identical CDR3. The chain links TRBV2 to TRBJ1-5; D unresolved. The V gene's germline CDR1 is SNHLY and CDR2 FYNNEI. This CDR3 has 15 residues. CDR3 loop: CASSEAGRPNQPQHF. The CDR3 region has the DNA TGTGCCAGCAGTGAAGCGGGCAGGCCCAATCAACCCCAGCATTTT. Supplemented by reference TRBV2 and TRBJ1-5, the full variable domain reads EPEVTQTPSHQVTQMGQEVILRCVPISNHLYFYWYRQILGQKVEFLVSFYNNEISEKSEIFDDQFSVERPDGSNFTLKIRSTKLEDSAMYFCASSEAGRPNQPQHFGDGTRLSIL.

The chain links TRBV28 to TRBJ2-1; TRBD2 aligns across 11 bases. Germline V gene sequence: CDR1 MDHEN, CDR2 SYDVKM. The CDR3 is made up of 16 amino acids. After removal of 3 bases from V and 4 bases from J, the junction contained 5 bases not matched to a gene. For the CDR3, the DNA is TGTGCCAGCAGTTTCCTAACTAGCGGGAGATACAATGAGCAGTTCTTC. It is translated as CASSFLTSGRYNEQFF.

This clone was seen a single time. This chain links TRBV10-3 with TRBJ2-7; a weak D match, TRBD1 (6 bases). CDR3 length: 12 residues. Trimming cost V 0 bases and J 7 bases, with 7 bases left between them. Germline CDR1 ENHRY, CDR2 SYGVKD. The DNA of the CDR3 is TGTGCCATCAGTGAGTCGAGGGGGGAGCAGTACTTC. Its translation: CAISESRGEQYF.

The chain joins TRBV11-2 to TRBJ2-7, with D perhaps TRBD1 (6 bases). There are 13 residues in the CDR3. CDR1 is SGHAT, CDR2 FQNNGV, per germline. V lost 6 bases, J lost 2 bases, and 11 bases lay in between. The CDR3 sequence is CASREQGAYEQYF. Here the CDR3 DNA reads TGTGCCAGCAGGGAACAGGGCGCCTACGAGCAGTACTTC.

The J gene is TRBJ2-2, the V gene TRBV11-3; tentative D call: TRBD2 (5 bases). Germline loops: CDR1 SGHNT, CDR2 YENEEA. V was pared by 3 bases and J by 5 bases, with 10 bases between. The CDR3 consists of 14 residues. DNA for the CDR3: TGTGCCAGCAGCTTGGCGAGCGGAACCGGGGAGCTGTTTTTT. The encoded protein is CASSLASGTGELFF.

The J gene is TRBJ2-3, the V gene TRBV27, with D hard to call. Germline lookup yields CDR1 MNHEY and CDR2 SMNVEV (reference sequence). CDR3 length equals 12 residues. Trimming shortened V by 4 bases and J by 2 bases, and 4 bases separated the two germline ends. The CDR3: CASSSITDTQYF. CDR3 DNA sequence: TGTGCCAGCAGTTCCATCACAGATACGCAGTATTTT.

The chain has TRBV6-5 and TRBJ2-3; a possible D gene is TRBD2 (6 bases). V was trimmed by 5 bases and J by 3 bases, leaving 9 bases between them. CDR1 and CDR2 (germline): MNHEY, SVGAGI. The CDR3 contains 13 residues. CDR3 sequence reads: CASSRLVTDTQYF. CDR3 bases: TGTGCCAGCAGTAGACTAGTTACAGATACGCAGTATTTT.

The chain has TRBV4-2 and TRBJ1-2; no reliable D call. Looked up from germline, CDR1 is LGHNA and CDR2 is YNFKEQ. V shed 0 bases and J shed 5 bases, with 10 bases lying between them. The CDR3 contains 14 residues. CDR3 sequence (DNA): TGTGCCAGCAGCCAAGAAAGCGATTCTTATGGCTACACCTTC. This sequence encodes CASSQESDSYGYTF.

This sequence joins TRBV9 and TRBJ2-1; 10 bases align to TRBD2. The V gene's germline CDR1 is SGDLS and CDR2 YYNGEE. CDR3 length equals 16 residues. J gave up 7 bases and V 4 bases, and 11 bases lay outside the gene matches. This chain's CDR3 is CASSKIGLAEDNEQFF. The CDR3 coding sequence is TGTGCCAGCAGCAAGATAGGACTAGCGGAAGATAATGAGCAGTTCTTC.